These T cell receptor beta chains were read from a single sample in a study of blood T cell repertoires in COVID-19. Libraries were prepared by immunoSEQ multiplex PCR; TCRdb keeps only in-frame clonotypes and omits some of them. The sample includes roughly 390,000 clones, 85% of them seen just once. Specimen: peripheral blood. These receptors all come from a woman under 30 with acute or convalescent COVID-19. Each CDR3 is given with its conserved first and last residue. D genes are given only for firm matches. Rows may omit the clone size; those that give it use once, few, many or a size class.

D gene: .; J gene: TRBJ1-2; clone size: .; V gene: TRBV9; CDR3 protein: CASSVDSIRDGGYTF; CDR3 DNA: TGTGCCAGCAGCGTAGACTCTATACGAGATGGTGGCTACACCTTC
D gene: .; J gene: TRBJ2-7; clone size: .; V gene: TRBV5-8; CDR3 protein: CASSLALRGKSTYEQYF; CDR3 DNA: TGTGCCAGCAGCTTGGCCCTCCGAGGTAAAAGTACCTACGAGCAGTACTTC
D gene: .; J gene: TRBJ2-1; clone size: .; V gene: TRBV7-9; CDR3 protein: CASSTQGGGAIEQFF; CDR3 DNA: TGTGCCAGCAGCACCCAGGGTGGGGGGGCGATTGAGCAGTTCTTC
D gene: .; J gene: TRBJ1-1; clone size: .; V gene: TRBV20-1; CDR3 protein: CSAQVRAEAFF; CDR3 DNA: TGCAGTGCACAGGTCAGAGCTGAAGCTTTCTTT
D gene: TRBD1; J gene: TRBJ1-3; clone size: .; V gene: TRBV7-6; CDR3 protein: CASSRPWDRGSGNTIYF; CDR3 DNA: TGTGCCAGCAGCAGACCCTGGGACAGGGGGTCTGGAAACACCATATATTTT
D gene: TRBD2; J gene: TRBJ2-1; clone size: .; V gene: TRBV19; CDR3 protein: CASSIRTGAATSGRNEQFF; CDR3 DNA: TGTGCCAGTAGTATAAGGACAGGGGCTGCGACTAGCGGGAGAAATGAGCAGTTCTTC
D gene: TRBD1; J gene: TRBJ1-1; clone size: .; V gene: TRBV5-1; CDR3 protein: CASSPGTGGGNTEAFF; CDR3 DNA: TGCGCCAGCAGCCCCGGGACAGGGGGGGGGAACACTGAAGCTTTCTTT
D gene: .; J gene: TRBJ2-2; clone size: .; V gene: TRBV30; CDR3 protein: CALGEEDPGELFF; CDR3 DNA: TGTGCCCTAGGAGAGGAGGATCCCGGGGAGCTGTTTTTT
D gene: .; J gene: TRBJ1-1; clone size: .; V gene: TRBV5-1; CDR3 protein: CASRIQNTEAFF; CDR3 DNA: TGCGCCAGCAGAATCCAGAACACTGAAGCTTTCTTT
D gene: TRBD1; J gene: TRBJ1-2; clone size: .; V gene: TRBV9; CDR3 protein: CASSHTTGAYGYTF; CDR3 DNA: TGTGCCAGCAGCCATACGACAGGGGCCTATGGCTACACCTTC
D gene: .; J gene: TRBJ2-7; clone size: .; V gene: TRBV4-1; CDR3 protein: CASSQDFGGDYEQYF; CDR3 DNA: TGCGCCAGCAGCCAAGATTTCGGAGGGGACTACGAGCAGTACTTC
D gene: TRBD1; J gene: TRBJ1-5; clone size: .; V gene: TRBV2; CDR3 protein: CASSVRGQQSQPQHF; CDR3 DNA: TGTGCCAGCAGTGTTAGGGGACAGCAAAGTCAGCCCCAGCATTTT
D gene: .; J gene: TRBJ2-5; clone size: once; V gene: TRBV29-1; CDR3 protein: CSGGDSQETQYF; CDR3 DNA: TGCAGCGGGGGAGACAGCCAAGAGACCCAGTACTTC
D gene: TRBD1; J gene: TRBJ2-7; clone size: .; V gene: TRBV7-9; CDR3 protein: CASSMPSDREFSYEQYF; CDR3 DNA: TGTGCCAGCAGCATGCCCTCGGACAGGGAATTTTCCTACGAGCAGTACTTC
D gene: TRBD1; J gene: TRBJ2-5; clone size: .; V gene: TRBV27; CDR3 protein: CASSRRQGKGETQYF; CDR3 DNA: TGTGCCAGCAGTAGAAGACAGGGTAAGGGAGAGACCCAGTACTTC
D gene: TRBD1; J gene: TRBJ2-1; clone size: .; V gene: TRBV6-6; CDR3 protein: CASIRLIGGQGYNEQFF; CDR3 DNA: TGTGCCAGCATTCGCCTTATCGGAGGACAGGGGTACAATGAGCAGTTCTTC
D gene: TRBD1; J gene: TRBJ1-1; clone size: .; V gene: TRBV7-8; CDR3 protein: CASSLGTGGNTEAFF; CDR3 DNA: TGTGCCAGCAGCTTAGGGACAGGTGGGAACACTGAAGCTTTCTTT
D gene: .; J gene: TRBJ1-2; clone size: .; V gene: TRBV18; CDR3 protein: CASSLDSQVTNYGYTF; CDR3 DNA: TGTGCCAGCTCATTGGACAGCCAAGTTACTAACTATGGCTACACCTTC
D gene: .; J gene: TRBJ1-5; clone size: .; V gene: TRBV24-1; CDR3 protein: CATSDGGLSSNQPQHF; CDR3 DNA: TGTGCCACCAGTGATGGGGGGTTATCTAGCAATCAGCCCCAGCATTTT
D gene: TRBD2; J gene: TRBJ2-7; clone size: .; V gene: TRBV29-1; CDR3 protein: CSASPGTSGYEQYF; CDR3 DNA: TGCAGCGCTTCTCCCGGGACTAGCGGATACGAGCAGTACTTC
D gene: .; J gene: TRBJ2-7; clone size: .; V gene: TRBV6-5; CDR3 protein: CASRDLQRSYEQYF; CDR3 DNA: TGTGCCAGCAGGGACTTACAAAGATCTTACGAGCAGTACTTC
D gene: TRBD1; J gene: TRBJ1-4; clone size: .; V gene: TRBV9; CDR3 protein: CASSSAGQGGEKLFF; CDR3 DNA: TGTGCCAGCAGCTCGGCCGGGCAGGGGGGTGAAAAACTGTTTTTT
D gene: TRBD1; J gene: TRBJ2-7; clone size: .; V gene: TRBV6-6; CDR3 protein: CASNPGQGTYEQYF; CDR3 DNA: TGTGCCAGCAACCCCGGACAGGGGACCTACGAGCAGTACTTC